The T cell receptor beta chain under discussion was sequenced for a study of T cell clones after liver transplantation. The data were produced by immunoSEQ multiplex PCR, yet TCRdb's version contains in-frame clones alone and is incomplete. The profile shows about 100,000 clones, around four fifths of them singletons. J was trimmed by 9 bases and V by 3 bases; bases with no gene match: 6. Per germline, CDR1 KGHSH and CDR2 LQKENI. The CDR3 covers 14 residues. This clone appeared once. The chain couples TRBV18 to TRBJ2-1; 9 positions match TRBD2. The clonotype was recovered from a human donor who received a liver transplant. This specimen consisted of CD4+ T cells from blood, obtained before liver transplant. CDR3 sequence reads: CASSPGGGASEQFF. The CDR3 nucleotides read TGTGCCAGCTCACCCGGCGGGGGGGCGAGTGAGCAGTTCTTC.